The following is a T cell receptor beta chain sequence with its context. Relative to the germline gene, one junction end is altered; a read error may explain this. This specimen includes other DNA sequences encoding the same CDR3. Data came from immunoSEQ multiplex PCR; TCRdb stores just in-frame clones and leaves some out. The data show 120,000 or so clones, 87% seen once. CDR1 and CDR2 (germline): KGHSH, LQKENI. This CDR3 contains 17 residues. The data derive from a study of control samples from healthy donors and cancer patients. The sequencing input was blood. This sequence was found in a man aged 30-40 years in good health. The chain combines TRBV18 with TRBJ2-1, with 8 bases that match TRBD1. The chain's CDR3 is CASSPRLDRGAYNEQFF. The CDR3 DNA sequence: TGTGCTAGCTCACCCCGCCTCGACAGGGGCGCATACAATGAGCAGTTCTTC.